Described below is a single T cell receptor (beta chain) sequence and its context. This clonotype appeared once. Its antigen is not yet known. An end of the junction differs from the germline gene, which may be a read error. The data stem from a study of CD8 T cells in ankylosing spondylitis (dated by TCRdb to 2015 to 2018). About the investigation overall: The study set out to find disease-linked TCR variants by profiling T cell receptor beta repertoires in ankylosing spondylitis patients and healthy donors. The whole study cohort included some 100 healthy donors and 25 ankylosing spondylitis patients. Samples of peripheral blood were taken, and for ankylosing spondylitis patients, synovial fluid was collected as well.

For CDR1 and CDR2, the germline V gene (reference sequence) lists SGHNT and YYREEE. Including the terminal cysteine and phenylalanine, the CDR3 comprises 16 residues. The read is trimmed to its CDR3 DNA, 48 bases read in frame from base 1. The sequencing machine was an Illumina HiSeq 2500. TCR beta libraries were prepared by quantitative 5'-RACE with molecular barcodes. For the original study's pipeline: Disease-linked TCR variants were identified with a new computational method built on a probabilistic model of VDJ rearrangement. The public reads were run again by TCRdb, first through fastp at Q25 and then through MiXCR, and only productive beta chains were kept. Each CDR3 protein appears once, grouped with its most common genes and DNA. It is TCRdb's table, rather than the study itself, that gives the V and J calls and clone size. The sample contains around 250,000 distinct CDR3 sequences, 30% to 35% of them found a single time. Of the sample, around 4.2% falls within the top ten clones.

The study at large found these results: The disease-linked clones were reported as significantly enriched in matched synovial fluid samples from ankylosing spondylitis patients. A TCR beta motif made up of 7 to 9 highly homologous amino acid variants appeared to be characteristic of blood from ankylosing spondylitis patients. Some TCR beta motif variants had previously been reported in synovial fluid and blood of reactive arthritis patients, which suggested common disease-initiation mechanisms. The disease-linked clones had a CD8+ phenotype and were found at relatively low frequencies in peripheral blood.

The sequence derives from a male donor with ankylosing spondylitis or in good health (not recorded which). This receptor chain uses TRBV5-4 and TRBJ2-2, with TRBD2 matching 7 junction bases. The specimen was blood, either unsorted or a sorted T cell fraction (not recorded which). The DNA is as follows: TGTGCCAGCACCAGGACGGGGGGTCCGAACACCGGGGACCTGTTTTTT. Its product reads: CASTRTGGPNTGDLFF.